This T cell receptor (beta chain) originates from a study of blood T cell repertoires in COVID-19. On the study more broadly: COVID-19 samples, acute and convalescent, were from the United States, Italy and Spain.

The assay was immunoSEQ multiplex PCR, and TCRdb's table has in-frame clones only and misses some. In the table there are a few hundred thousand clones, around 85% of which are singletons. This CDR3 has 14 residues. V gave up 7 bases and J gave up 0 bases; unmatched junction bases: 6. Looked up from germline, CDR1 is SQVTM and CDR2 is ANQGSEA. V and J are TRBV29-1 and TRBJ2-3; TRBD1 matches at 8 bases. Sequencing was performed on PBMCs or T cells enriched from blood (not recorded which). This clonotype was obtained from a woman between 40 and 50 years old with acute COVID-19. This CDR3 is CSAAQGASTDTQYF. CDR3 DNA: TGCAGCGCCGCTCAGGGGGCTAGCACAGATACGCAGTATTTT.